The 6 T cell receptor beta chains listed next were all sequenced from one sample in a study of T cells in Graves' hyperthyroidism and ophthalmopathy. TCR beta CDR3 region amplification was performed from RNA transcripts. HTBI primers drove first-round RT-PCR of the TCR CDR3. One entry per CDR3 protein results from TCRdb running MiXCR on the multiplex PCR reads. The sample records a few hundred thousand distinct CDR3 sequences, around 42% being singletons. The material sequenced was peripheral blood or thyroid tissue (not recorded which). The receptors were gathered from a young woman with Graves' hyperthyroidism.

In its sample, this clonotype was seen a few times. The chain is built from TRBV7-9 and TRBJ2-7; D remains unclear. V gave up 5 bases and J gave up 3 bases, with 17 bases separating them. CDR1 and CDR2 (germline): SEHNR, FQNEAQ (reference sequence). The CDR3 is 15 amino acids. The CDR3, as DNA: TGTGCCAGCAGCAGTCACGGGCGGAACCGCTACGAGCAGTACTTC. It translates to CASSSHGRNRYEQYF.

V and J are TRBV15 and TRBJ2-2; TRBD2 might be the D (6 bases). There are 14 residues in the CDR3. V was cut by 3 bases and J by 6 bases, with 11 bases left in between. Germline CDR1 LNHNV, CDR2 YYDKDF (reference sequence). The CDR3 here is CATSSPWGAGELFF. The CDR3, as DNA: TGTGCCACCAGCAGCCCGTGGGGGGCCGGGGAGCTGTTTTTT.

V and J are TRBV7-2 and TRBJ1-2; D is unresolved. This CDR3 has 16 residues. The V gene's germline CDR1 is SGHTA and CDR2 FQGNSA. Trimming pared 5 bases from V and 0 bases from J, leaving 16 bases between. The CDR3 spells CASSQPRSSANYGYTF. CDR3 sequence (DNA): TGTGCCAGCAGCCAGCCCAGATCCTCAGCTAACTATGGCTACACCTTC.

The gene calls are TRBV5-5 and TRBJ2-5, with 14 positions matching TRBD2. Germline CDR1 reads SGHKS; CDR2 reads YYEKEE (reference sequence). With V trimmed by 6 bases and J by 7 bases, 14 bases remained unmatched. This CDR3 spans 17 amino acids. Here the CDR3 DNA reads TGTGCCAGCACCATAGGGGGACTAGCGGGAGCGGCGGGGACCCAGTACTTC. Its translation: CASTIGGLAGAAGTQYF.

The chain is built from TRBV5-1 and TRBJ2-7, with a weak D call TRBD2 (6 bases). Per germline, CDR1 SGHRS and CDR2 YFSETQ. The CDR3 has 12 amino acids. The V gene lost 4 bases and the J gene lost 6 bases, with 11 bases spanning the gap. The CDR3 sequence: CASSLGGLEQYF. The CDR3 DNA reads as TGCGCCAGCAGCCTCGGGGGTCTCGAGCAGTACTTC.

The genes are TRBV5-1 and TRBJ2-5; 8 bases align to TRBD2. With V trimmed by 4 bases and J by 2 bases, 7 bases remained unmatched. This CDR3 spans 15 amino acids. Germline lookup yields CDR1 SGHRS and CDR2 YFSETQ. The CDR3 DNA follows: TGCGCCAGCAGCCCCGAAGCTAGCGGGCAAGAGACCCAGTACTTC. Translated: CASSPEASGQETQYF.